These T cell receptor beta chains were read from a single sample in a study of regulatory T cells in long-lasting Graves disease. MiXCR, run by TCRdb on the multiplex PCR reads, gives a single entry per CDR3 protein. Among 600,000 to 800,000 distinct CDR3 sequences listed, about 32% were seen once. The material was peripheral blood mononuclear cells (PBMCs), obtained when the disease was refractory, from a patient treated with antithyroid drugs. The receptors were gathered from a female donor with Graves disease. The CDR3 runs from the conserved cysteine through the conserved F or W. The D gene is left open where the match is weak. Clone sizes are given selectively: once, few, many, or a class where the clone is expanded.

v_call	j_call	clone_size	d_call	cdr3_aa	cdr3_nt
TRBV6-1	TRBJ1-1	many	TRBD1	CASRGQHTEAFF	TGTGCCAGCAGGGGACAGCACACTGAAGCTTTCTTT
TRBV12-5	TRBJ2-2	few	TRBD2	CASGSLAGGLNTGELFF	TGTGCTAGTGGTTCCCTAGCGGGAGGGCTGAACACCGGGGAGCTGTTTTTT
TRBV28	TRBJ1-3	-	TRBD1	CASSLGQSGNTIYF	TGTGCCAGCAGTTTGGGACAGTCTGGAAACACCATATATTTT
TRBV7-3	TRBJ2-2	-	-	CASSPSYTGELFF	TGTGCCAGCAGCCCCTCTTACACCGGGGAGCTGTTTTTT
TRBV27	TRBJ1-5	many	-	CASSFLGGNQPQHF	TGTGCCAGCAGTTTTCTCGGAGGAAATCAGCCCCAGCATTTT
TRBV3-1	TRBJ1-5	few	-	CASSLSRTQPQHF	TGTGCCAGCAGCCTGAGCCGCACTCAGCCCCAGCATTTT
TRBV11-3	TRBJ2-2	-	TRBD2	CASSSGAGANTGELFF	TGTGCCAGCAGCTCTGGGGCGGGAGCGAACACCGGGGAGCTGTTTTTT
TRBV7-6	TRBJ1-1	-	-	CASSFPGQGLEIGTEAFF	TGTGCCAGCAGCTTCCCTGGGCAGGGGCTGGAGATAGGCACTGAAGCTTTCTTT
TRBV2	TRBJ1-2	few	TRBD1	CASTRDRGQPPNYGYTF	TGTGCCAGCACCCGGGACAGGGGCCAACCCCCTAACTATGGCTACACCTTC
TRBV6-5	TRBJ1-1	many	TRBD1	CASSYYGQEDEAFF	TGTGCCAGCAGTTATTACGGACAGGAAGATGAAGCTTTCTTT
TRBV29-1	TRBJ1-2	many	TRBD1	CSVDGDSYGYTF	TGCAGCGTTGATGGGGACAGCTATGGCTACACCTTC
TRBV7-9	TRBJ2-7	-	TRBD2	CASSWEPGLALADEQYF	TGTGCCAGCAGTTGGGAACCGGGACTAGCCCTCGCCGACGAGCAGTACTTC
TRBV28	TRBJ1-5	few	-	CASRSVSNQPQHF	TGTGCCAGCAGGTCCGTGAGCAATCAGCCCCAGCATTTT
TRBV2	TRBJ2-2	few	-	CASKDSPMDAGELFF	TGTGCCAGCAAGGACAGCCCGATGGACGCCGGGGAGCTGTTTTTT
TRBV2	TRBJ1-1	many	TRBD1	CASRDPGQGAFEAEAFF	TGTGCCAGCAGGGATCCGGGACAGGGGGCGTTTGAAGCTGAAGCTTTCTTT
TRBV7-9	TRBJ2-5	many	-	CASSSVQGGETQYF	TGTGCCAGCAGCTCTGTGCAGGGGGGAGAGACCCAGTACTTC
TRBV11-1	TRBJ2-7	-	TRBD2	CASSLGLSSGRGTYEQYF	TGTGCCAGCAGCTTAGGACTCTCTAGCGGGAGAGGAACCTACGAGCAGTACTTC
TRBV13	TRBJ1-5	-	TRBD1	CASSLGPGQGRNQPQHF	TGTGCCAGCAGCTTAGGCCCTGGACAGGGGAGGAATCAGCCCCAGCATTTT
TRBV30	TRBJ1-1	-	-	CAWRGGVLNTEAFF	TGTGCCTGGAGGGGAGGGGTCCTGAACACTGAAGCTTTCTTT
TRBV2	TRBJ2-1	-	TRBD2	CASSPPGTSGNGEQFF	TGTGCCAGCAGCCCACCCGGGACTAGCGGGAATGGTGAGCAGTTCTTC
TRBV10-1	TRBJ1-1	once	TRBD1	CASSEGQGGGFF	TGCGCCAGCAGTGAAGGGCAGGGGGGGGGTTTCTTT
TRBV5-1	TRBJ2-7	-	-	CASSAGSFYEQYF	TGCGCCAGCAGCGCGGGTTCCTTCTACGAGCAGTACTTC
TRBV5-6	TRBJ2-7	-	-	CASSVIRGTHEQYF	TGTGCCAGCAGCGTCATCCGAGGGACCCACGAGCAGTACTTC
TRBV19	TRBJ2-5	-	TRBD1	CASSIRDRGRETQYF	TGTGCCAGTAGTATCAGGGACAGGGGACGAGAGACCCAGTACTTC